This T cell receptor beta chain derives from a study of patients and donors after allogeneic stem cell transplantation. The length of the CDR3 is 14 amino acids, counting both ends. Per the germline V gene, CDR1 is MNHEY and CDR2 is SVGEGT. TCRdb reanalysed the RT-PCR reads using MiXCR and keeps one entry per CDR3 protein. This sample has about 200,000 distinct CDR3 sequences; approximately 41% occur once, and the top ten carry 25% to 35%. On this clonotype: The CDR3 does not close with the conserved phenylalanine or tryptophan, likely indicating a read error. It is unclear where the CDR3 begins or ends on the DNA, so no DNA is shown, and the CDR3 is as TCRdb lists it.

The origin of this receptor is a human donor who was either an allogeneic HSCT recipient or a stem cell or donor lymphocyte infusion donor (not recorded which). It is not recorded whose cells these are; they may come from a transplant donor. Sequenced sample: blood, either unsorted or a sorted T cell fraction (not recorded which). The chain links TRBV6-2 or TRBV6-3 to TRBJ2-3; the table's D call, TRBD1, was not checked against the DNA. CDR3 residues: CASSYSIGDSVHPL.